Each of the 32 T cell receptor beta chains below was sequenced from the same sample in a study of Ad26.COV2.S vaccination and SARS-CoV-2 variants (dated by TCRdb to the early 2020s). Reading the label with the study, this specimen's time point is: individuals recovered from natural SARS-CoV-2 infection. The protocol used for the library was the immunoSEQ multiplex PCR assay. As stored in TCRdb, this immuneACCESS dataset retains in-frame rearrangements with V and J assigned. A fraction of the clones does not appear; measured against another copy, unresolved V genes explain less than half of the discrepancy, and the remainder lacks a known reason. The sample table records around 370,000 clones; about 91% of these occur just once. The ten top clones hold 3% to 5% of the sample. The sample in question was peripheral blood, obtained after recovery from COVID-19. The receptors come from a human donor who had recovered from COVID-19.

This clone showed up just a few times. This rearrangement joins TRBV27 to TRBJ2-7; 13 bases match TRBD2. V gave up 5 bases and J gave up 7 bases; unmatched junction bases: 11. This CDR3 has 16 amino acids. Germline CDR1 MNHEY, CDR2 SMNVEV (reference sequence). Written as DNA, the CDR3 is TGTGCCAGCAGTCTGTGGACTAGCGGGGGAGCGAGGGAGCAGTACTTC. Encoded protein: CASSLWTSGGAREQYF.

J is TRBJ2-3 and V is TRBV5-1; 9 bases fit TRBD2. The CDR3 runs 15 residues. V trimming: 4 bases; J trimming: 1 base; junction bases outside the gene matches: 4. Per germline, CDR1 SGHRS and CDR2 YFSETQ. CDR3 bases: TGCGCCAGCAGCCGGTGGACTAGCGGCACAGATACGCAGTATTTT. As protein: CASSRWTSGTDTQYF.

V usage is TRBV7-9 and J usage is TRBJ2-1; 10 bases are a match to TRBD1. The V and J ends lost 2 bases and 5 bases, in that order; junction bases with no gene match: 6. The CDR3 runs 16 residues. The germline gives CDR1 SEHNR, CDR2 FQNEAQ (reference sequence). The CDR3 DNA follows: TGTGCCAGCAGCTTAACCGCCGGGACAGGGGACAATGAGCAGTTCTTC. This sequence encodes CASSLTAGTGDNEQFF.

The chain has TRBV7-7 and TRBJ2-2, with TRBD1 as a possible D gene (6 bases). The CDR3 is made up of 16 amino acids. V lost 0 bases, J lost 5 bases, and 13 bases lay in between. CDR1 and CDR2 from the germline V gene are SSHAT and FNYEAQ (reference sequence). In DNA, the CDR3 is TGTGCCAGCAGCTTAGCGCCGGGACACACGACCGGGGAGCTGTTTTTT. Protein sequence: CASSLAPGHTTGELFF. The full variable domain, its missing parts supplied by reference TRBV7-7 and TRBJ2-2, is GAGVSQSPRYKVTKRGQDVTLRCDPISSHATLYWYQQALGQGPEFLTYFNYEAQPDKSGLPSDRFSAERPEGSISTLTIQRTEQRDSAMYRCASSLAPGHTTGELFFGEGSRLTVL.

The rearrangement uses TRBV3-1 (or the pseudogene TRBV3-2) and TRBJ1-1; D unresolved. CDR1 and CDR2 from the germline V gene are LGHDT and YNNKEL (reference sequence). The CDR3 extends over 14 amino acids. Between the trimmed V and J ends, which lost 0 bases and 6 bases, there was a span of 11 bases. The DNA of the CDR3 is TGTGCCAGCAGCCAAGACGGGTTAGTTGCTGAAGCTTTCTTT. This sequence encodes CASSQDGLVAEAFF.

A few counts support this clone. The chain is built from TRBV7-8 and TRBJ2-2; no definite D call. This CDR3 comprises 12 residues. V was clipped by 8 bases and J by 1 base, with 5 bases between them. Germline CDR1 and CDR2: SGHVS and FQNEAQ. The DNA of the CDR3 is TGTGCCAGCTCCCTGAACACCGGGGAGCTGTTTTTT. Its protein is CASSLNTGELFF.

This rearrangement joins TRBV11-1 to TRBJ1-1; no firm D call. Germline V gives CDR1 SGHAT, CDR2 FQDESV (reference sequence). Trimming stripped 4 bases from V and 1 base from J, with 13 bases between. The CDR3 loop spans 15 amino acids. CDR3 sequence: CASSSRAGPNTEAFF. For the CDR3, the DNA is TGTGCCAGCAGCTCACGCGCAGGCCCGAACACTGAAGCTTTCTTT.

As to this clone: Given a much more abundant clone one base away, this may be a read error. The genes are TRBV12-3 or TRBV12-4 and TRBJ2-1; maybe TRBD1 (5 bases). V shed 4 bases and J shed 8 bases, with 6 bases lying between them. This CDR3 region has 11 residues. The CDR3 DNA reads as TGTGCCAGCAGTTCAGGGTATGAGCAGTTCTTC. Protein product: CASSSGYEQFF.

As regards this clone: This specimen includes other DNA sequences encoding the same CDR3. The chain couples TRBV6-5 to TRBJ1-1; D unclear. The CDR3 is 14 amino acids. Germline CDR1 and CDR2: MNHEY and SVGAGI. Trimming cost V 0 bases and J 1 base, with 6 bases left between them. Written as DNA, the CDR3 is TGTGCCAGCAGTTACTCGAGAGGGAACACTGAAGCTTTCTTT. Translation gives CASSYSRGNTEAFF.

The rearrangement links TRBV10-1 to TRBJ1-5; maybe TRBD1 (6 bases). Between the trimmed V and J ends, which lost 10 bases and 0 bases, there was a span of 13 bases. The CDR3 is 14 residues long. Germline V gene sequence: CDR1 WNHNN, CDR2 SYGVQD (reference sequence). CDR3 bases: TGCGCCACCAGCCGGGACAATAGCAATCAGCCCCAGCATTTT. Its translation is CATSRDNSNQPQHF.

The table lists this clone with a count of one. This chain joins TRBV7-9 and TRBJ2-5, with D perhaps TRBD1 (5 bases). The CDR3 is 17 amino acids. Between the trimmed V and J ends, which lost 5 bases and 5 bases, there was a span of 24 bases. Germline loops: CDR1 SEHNR, CDR2 FQNEAQ (reference sequence). This chain's CDR3 is CASSQTYPGAVVETQYF. Here the CDR3 DNA reads TGTGCCAGCAGCCAAACATACCCTGGGGCGGTTGTGGAGACCCAGTACTTC.

This sequence joins TRBV7-9 and TRBJ1-2; D unresolved. This CDR3 has 13 amino acids. V lost 4 bases and J lost 8, with 14 bases in between. CDR1 and CDR2 (germline): SEHNR, FQNEAQ (reference sequence). Here the CDR3 DNA reads TGTGCCAGCAGCTCCCTTTTAGGCAAGGGCTACACCTTC. This codes for CASSSLLGKGYTF. Supplemented by reference TRBV7-9 and TRBJ1-2, the full variable domain reads DTGVSQNPRHKITKRGQNVTFRCDPISEHNRLYWYRQTLGQGPEFLTYFQNEAQLEKSRLLSDRFSAERPKGSFSTLEIQRTEQGDSAMYLCASSSLLGKGYTFGSGTRLTVV.

The chain couples TRBV21-1 to TRBJ1-2. TRBV21-1 is annotated as a pseudogene. The CDR3 has 10 residues. CDR3 DNA sequence: TGTGCCAGCACCTTTAGGGGCTACACCTTC. Translating it yields CASTFRGYTF.

This sequence joins TRBV9 and TRBJ1-1; 7 positions agree with TRBD1. The CDR3 contains 14 residues. J lost 5 bases, V lost 0 bases, and 4 bases had no gene match. Germline V lookup: CDR1 SGDLS, CDR2 YYNGEE. CDR3 sequence: CASSVVGGTTEAFF. CDR3 DNA sequence: TGTGCCAGCAGCGTAGTAGGGGGCACTACTGAAGCTTTCTTT.

This clone appeared once. The chain is built from TRBV12-3 or TRBV12-4 and TRBJ1-1, with no clear D. Trimming left V 5 bases short and J 11 bases short, with 12 bases between. This CDR3 comprises 11 residues. CDR3 region: CASSNQRRAFF. For the CDR3, the DNA is TGTGCCAGCAGTAATCAACGCAGGGCTTTCTTT.

This chain connects TRBV7-9 to TRBJ2-7; D possibly matches TRBD1 or TRBD2 (5 bases each). With 2 bases removed from V and 4 bases from J, the gap between germline ends came to 15 bases. CDR1 is SEHNR, CDR2 FQNEAQ, per germline (reference sequence). This CDR3 spans 15 amino acids. CDR3: CASSLKGPPFYEQYF. CDR3 bases: TGTGCCAGCAGCTTAAAGGGACCACCGTTTTACGAGCAGTACTTC.

This clone appeared a few times. The rearrangement links TRBV18 to TRBJ2-7, with 7 nucleotides matching TRBD1. The length of the CDR3 is 14 residues. Per the germline V gene, CDR1 is KGHSH and CDR2 is LQKENI. The J segment lost 2 bases and the V segment lost 3 bases, leaving 4 bases of the junction unmatched. The CDR3 DNA reads TGTGCCAGCTCACCTCCGGGACAGACCTACGAGCAGTACTTC. The encoded protein is CASSPPGQTYEQYF.

The chain combines TRBV7-8 with TRBJ2-5, with D perhaps matching TRBD1 or TRBD2 (7 bases each). V gave up 3 bases and J gave up 5 bases, with 13 bases separating them. CDR1 SGHVS and CDR2 FQNEAQ come from the germline V gene. The CDR3 runs to 14 residues. Written as DNA, the CDR3 is TGTGCCAGCAGCTTTTACAGGGGAGGGGAGACCCAGTACTTC. This codes for CASSFYRGGETQYF.

CDR3 in amino acids: CASSRRGGGRPNQPQHF. The CDR3 region has the DNA TGTGCCAGCAGCAGGAGGGGTGGAGGGAGACCCAATCAGCCCCAGCATTTT. This chain connects TRBV5-6 to TRBJ1-5; possible D gene TRBD1, 5 bases. The germline CDR1 and CDR2 sequences are SGHDT and YYEEEE. The V end was cut by 4 bases, the J end by 3 bases, with 20 bases between. The CDR3 totals 17 residues.

The V call is TRBV19, the J call TRBJ2-1, with a possible D match to TRBD1 (6 bases). CDR3 length: 13 amino acids. V lost 3 bases, J lost 3 bases, and 6 bases lay in between. Looked up from germline, CDR1 is LNHDA and CDR2 is SQIVND (reference sequence). CDR3 protein: CASSMDSYNEQFF. The CDR3 nucleotides are TGTGCCAGTAGTATGGACAGCTACAATGAGCAGTTCTTC.

The genes are TRBV2 and TRBJ1-5; a possible D gene is TRBD1 (5 bases). Trimming cost V 7 bases and J 10 bases, with 20 bases left between them. CDR1 is SNHLY, CDR2 FYNNEI, per germline. CDR3 length equals 14 residues. CDR3: CASTTVGTAGPQHF. CDR3 bases: TGTGCCAGCACCACGGTGGGGACGGCCGGCCCCCAGCATTTT.

The chain uses TRBV11-2 and TRBJ1-2; 7 bases are shared with TRBD1. This CDR3 region has 14 residues. With V trimmed by 5 bases and J by 5 bases, 8 bases remained unmatched. CDR1 and CDR2 (germline): SGHAT, FQNNGV. The CDR3 region is CASSLTGAPYGYTF. In nucleotides, the CDR3 is TGTGCCAGCAGCCTTACAGGGGCCCCATATGGCTACACCTTC.

The V and J genes are TRBV29-1 and TRBJ1-1, with D perhaps TRBD1 (6 bases). The CDR3 loop spans 15 amino acids. Per the germline V gene, CDR1 is SQVTM and CDR2 is ANQGSEA. V lost 5 bases and J lost 1, with 17 bases in between. This chain's CDR3 is CSVRGGDTPNTEAFF. CDR3 nucleotides: TGCAGCGTTCGGGGGGGCGACACCCCGAACACTGAAGCTTTCTTT.

The CDR3 spells CASSPSPLAGGPDRTDTQYF. The DNA for the CDR3 is TGTGCCAGCAGTCCAAGCCCCCTAGCGGGGGGGCCGGATCGCACAGATACGCAGTATTTT. The rearrangement uses TRBV27 and TRBJ2-3; the match to TRBD2 covers 12 bases. This CDR3 is built from 20 residues. CDR1 and CDR2 (germline): MNHEY, SMNVEV (reference sequence). V lost 5 bases and J lost 1; bases outside the gene matches: 16.

V and J are TRBV5-1 and TRBJ2-3, with 11 positions matching TRBD1. CDR3 size: 14 residues. V lost 5 bases to trimming and J lost 6 bases; unmatched junction nucleotides: 5. Germline values: CDR1 SGHRS, CDR2 YFSETQ. The CDR3 DNA sequence: TGCGCCAGCAGTTGGACAGGGGGCTTGGATACGCAGTATTTT. Residues: CASSWTGGLDTQYF.

This chain connects TRBV18 to TRBJ1-1; D gene ambiguous. V was cut by 5 bases and J by 3 bases, with 10 bases left in between. CDR1 KGHSH and CDR2 LQKENI come from the germline V gene. The CDR3 extends over 13 amino acids. The CDR3 here is CASSSSEDTEAFF. CDR3 nucleotides: TGTGCCAGCTCAAGCTCGGAGGACACTGAAGCTTTCTTT.

V gene TRBV10-1 combines with J gene TRBJ1-1; possible D gene TRBD1, 5 bases. Germline values: CDR1 WNHNN, CDR2 SYGVQD (reference sequence). This CDR3 has 13 residues. Trimming cost V 5 bases and J 3 bases, with 10 bases left between them. As DNA, the CDR3 is TGCGCCAGCAGTCGGGGGATTGACACTGAAGCTTTCTTT. It is translated as CASSRGIDTEAFF.

The chain joins TRBV7-6 to TRBJ1-6; D perhaps matches TRBD1 (6 bases). The CDR3 loop spans 16 amino acids. The germline CDR1 and CDR2 sequences are SGHVS and FNYEAQ. Trimming cost V 3 bases and J 9 bases, with 18 bases left between them. The CDR3 sequence is CASSLNSGGGGSPLHF. Here the CDR3 DNA reads TGTGCCAGCAGCTTGAATTCCGGGGGCGGGGGTTCACCCCTCCACTTT.

A few counts support this clone. V gene TRBV3-1 (or the pseudogene TRBV3-2) combines with J gene TRBJ1-2; 8 bases fit TRBD1. Germline trimming cut 3 bases from V and 4 bases from J; bases unmatched to any gene: 7. The CDR3 runs 15 residues. The germline V gene has CDR1 LGHDT and CDR2 YNNKEL (reference sequence). CDR3: CASSHAPDRGYGYTF. The CDR3 DNA reads as TGTGCCAGCAGCCACGCCCCCGACAGGGGCTATGGCTACACCTTC.

The chain recombines TRBV2 with TRBJ2-3, with D uncertain. Trimming pared 6 bases from V and 2 bases from J, leaving 12 bases between. The CDR3 runs 14 residues. Germline V gives CDR1 SNHLY, CDR2 FYNNEI. Written as DNA, the CDR3 is TGTGCCAGCAGCGTCGGCAGGATCACAGATACGCAGTATTTT. Its translation is CASSVGRITDTQYF.

As for this clone: The sample contains more than one DNA sequence encoding this CDR3. The chain uses TRBV7-2 and TRBJ2-5; 9 positions match TRBD1. V was pared by 5 bases and J by 2 bases, with 3 bases of the junction left unmatched. The CDR3 spans 14 residues. CDR1 is SGHTA and CDR2 is FQGNSA in the germline V gene. CDR3 residues: CASSRDRGQETQYF. The DNA of the CDR3 is TGTGCCAGCAGCCGCGACAGGGGGCAAGAGACCCAGTACTTC.

V and J are TRBV19 and TRBJ2-1; D is possibly TRBD2 (6 bases). Trimming removed 3 bases from V and 10 bases from J, with 16 bases in between. Germline V gene lookup returns CDR1 LNHDA and CDR2 SQIVND (reference sequence). CDR3 length: 14 residues. CDR3 loop: CASSMFQRVEEQFF. Here the CDR3 DNA reads TGTGCCAGTAGTATGTTCCAGCGGGTAGAGGAGCAGTTCTTC.